This entry describes one T cell receptor (beta chain). The J segment lost 5 bases and the V segment lost 4 bases, leaving 6 bases of the junction unmatched. The CDR3 is 15 residues long. Germline lookup yields CDR1 SGHVS and CDR2 FNYEAQ. TCRdb reprocessed the RT-PCR reads with MiXCR, giving one entry per CDR3 protein. The sample holds 550,000 to 750,000 distinct CDR3 sequences, 14% seen once. The source material was memory CD4+ T cells from blood. The receptor was derived from a female donor in good health, serving as a healthy control. V gene TRBV7-6 combines with J gene TRBJ2-5; 11 positions agree with TRBD2. The CDR3 reads CASSSQTSGIETQYF. The CDR3 nucleotides read TGTGCCAGCAGCTCGCAGACTAGCGGGATTGAGACCCAGTACTTC.